Each of the 4 T cell receptor beta chains below was sequenced from the same sample in a study of graft-versus-host responses after intestinal transplantation. The table came from immunoSEQ multiplex PCR; TCRdb's copy has only in-frame clones and leaves some out. Among 8,000 to 9,000 clones listed, approximately 30% were seen once. The material was alloreactive CD4+ T cells from a mixed lymphocyte reaction culture, obtained before intestinal transplant. Subset meaning: CFSE-low proliferating T cells sorted from roughly 6-day pre-transplant mixed lymphocyte reaction (GvH or HvG direction). These receptors came from a human patient who received an intestinal transplant.

This clone was seen more than once but under ten times. The V and J genes are TRBV2 and TRBJ2-7, with 11 nucleotides matching TRBD2. CDR3 length equals 15 residues. The germline V gene encodes CDR1 SNHLY and CDR2 FYNNEI. Unmatched junction bases numbered 6, after V lost 5 bases and J lost 3 bases. The CDR3 sequence is CASSHSGGAVYEQYF. CDR3 nucleotides: TGTGCCAGCAGTCATAGCGGGGGGGCCGTCTACGAGCAGTACTTC.

V gene TRBV28 combines with J gene TRBJ1-1; D is possibly TRBD1 (5 bases). CDR1 MDHEN and CDR2 SYDVKM come from the germline V gene. The CDR3 runs to 14 residues. V lost 4 bases, J lost 3 bases, and 12 bases lay in between. CDR3 residues: CASSSTVGDTEAFF. The DNA of the CDR3 is TGTGCCAGCAGTTCGACAGTAGGCGACACTGAAGCTTTCTTT.

V and J are TRBV5-1 and TRBJ2-7; weak D call: TRBD2 (6 bases). CDR3 size: 14 residues. Germline loops: CDR1 SGHRS, CDR2 YFSETQ. Trimming removed 0 bases at V and 6 bases at J, with 13 bases between. CDR3 sequence (DNA): TGCGCCAGCAGCTTGGAGCCTGGGACTCTCGAGCAGTACTTC. This codes for CASSLEPGTLEQYF. The full variable domain, with the rest looked up from reference TRBV5-1 and TRBJ2-7, is KAGVTQTPRYLIKTRGQQVTLSCSPISGHRSVSWYQQTPGQGLQFLFEYFSETQRNKGNFPGRFSGRQFSNSRSEMNVSTLELGDSALYLCASSLEPGTLEQYFGPGTRLTVT.

The chain joins TRBV7-2 to TRBJ2-5; 7 bases map to TRBD1. Germline V lookup: CDR1 SGHTA, CDR2 FQGNSA. The V and J ends lost 1 base and 1 base, in that order; junction bases with no gene match: 0. There are 14 residues in the CDR3. The CDR3 nucleotides are TGTGCCAGCAGCTTAGGGACAGGCCAAGAGACCCAGTACTTC. This sequence encodes CASSLGTGQETQYF. Filled out from reference TRBV7-2 and TRBJ2-5, the complete variable domain reads GAGVSQSPSNKVTEKGKDVELRCDPISGHTALYWYRQSLGQGLEFLIYFQGNSAPDKSGLPSDRFSAERTGGSVSTLTIQRTQQEDSAVYLCASSLGTGQETQYFGPGTRLLVL.